Listed here are 10 T cell receptor beta chains from one sample, sequenced in a study of blood T cell repertoires in COVID-19. Data came from immunoSEQ multiplex PCR; TCRdb stores just in-frame clones and leaves some out. The sample includes under 200,000 clones, roughly 84% of them seen just once. Sequencing was carried out using peripheral blood. These TCRs come from a middle-aged man with active or convalescent COVID-19.

The chain recombines TRBV7-9 with TRBJ1-5, with 8 positions matching TRBD1. Germline CDR1 and CDR2: SEHNR and FQNEAQ (reference sequence). V was pared by 1 base and J by 4 bases, with 15 bases of the junction left unmatched. CDR3 length: 19 residues. In DNA form, the CDR3 reads TGTGCCAGCAGCTTAGGGGTGAGGACAGGGCCAGACCCTAATCAGCCCCAGCATTTT. It yields the protein CASSLGVRTGPDPNQPQHF. Full variable domain (outside the CDR3, taken from reference TRBV7-9 and TRBJ1-5): DTGVSQNPRHKITKRGQNVTFRCDPISEHNRLYWYRQTLGQGPEFLTYFQNEAQLEKSRLLSDRFSAERPKGSFSTLEIQRTEQGDSAMYLCASSLGVRTGPDPNQPQHFGDGTRLSIL.

The chain combines TRBV6-5 with TRBJ1-3, with D perhaps matching TRBD1 (6 bases). Trimming pared 2 bases from V and 2 bases from J, leaving 7 bases between. Germline CDR1 and CDR2: MNHEY and SVGAGI. The CDR3 covers 14 residues. CDR3 sequence reads: CASSYGQPGNTIYF. In DNA, the CDR3 is TGTGCCAGCAGTTACGGACAGCCTGGAAACACCATATATTTT.

Concerning this clone: The same CDR3 is also encoded by other DNA sequences in this sample. The chain combines TRBV19 with TRBJ2-7, with TRBD2 matching 9 bases. Unmatched junction bases numbered 6, after V lost 5 bases and J lost 4 bases. The germline gives CDR1 LNHDA, CDR2 SQIVND (reference sequence). The CDR3 contains 14 residues. Here the CDR3 reads CASSPAGGPYEQYF. The CDR3, as DNA: TGTGCCAGTAGTCCAGCGGGGGGCCCATACGAGCAGTACTTC. The full variable domain, in which reference TRBV19 and TRBJ2-7 provide the parts outside the CDR3, is DGGITQSPKYLFRKEGQNVTLSCEQNLNHDAMYWYRQDPGQGLRLIYYSQIVNDFQKGDIAEGYSVSREKKESFPLTVTSAQKNPTAFYLCASSPAGGPYEQYFGPGTRLTVT.

In regard to this clone: A much larger clonotype is one base distant, so this may be a read error. The sample holds other DNA sequences that translate to the same CDR3. The rearrangement joins TRBV2 to TRBJ1-5, with D possibly matching TRBD1 (5 bases). The germline CDR1 and CDR2 sequences are SNHLY and FYNNEI. The CDR3 length is 16 residues. The germline V and J ends were trimmed by 8 bases and 6 bases, with 23 bases remaining between them. In DNA, the CDR3 is TGTGCCAGCTGTTATGTTGGGGGGGGGTCATTTCAGCCCCAGCATTTT. Its protein is CASCYVGGGSFQPQHF.

V is TRBV6-5 and J is TRBJ1-5; perhaps TRBD1 as D (6 bases). CDR3 length: 15 amino acids. The germline V gene has CDR1 MNHEY and CDR2 SVGAGI. V lost 5 bases to trimming and J lost 5 bases, with 16 bases between them. The chain's CDR3 is CASSTPGTLDQPQHF. In DNA, the CDR3 is TGTGCCAGCAGTACACCCGGGACATTGGATCAGCCCCAGCATTTT.

V usage is TRBV5-4 and J usage is TRBJ2-3; 11 bases are a match to TRBD2. The germline V gene encodes CDR1 SGHNT and CDR2 YYREEE (reference sequence). V was clipped by 4 bases and J by 5 bases; unmatched bases: 9. The CDR3 contains 16 residues. The CDR3 protein is CASSKGVAGGLDTQYF. As DNA, the CDR3 is TGTGCCAGCAGCAAAGGGGTAGCGGGAGGGTTAGATACGCAGTATTTT.

This rearrangement joins TRBV7-9 to TRBJ1-1; 7 nucleotides line up with TRBD1. Trimming removed 2 bases from V and 5 bases from J; junction bases left unmatched: 2. The germline gives CDR1 SEHNR, CDR2 FQNEAQ (reference sequence). There are 13 residues in the CDR3. CDR3 region: CASSLKGATEAFF. The CDR3 DNA is TGTGCCAGCAGCTTAAAGGGGGCGACTGAAGCTTTCTTT.

J is TRBJ2-7 and V is TRBV6-6; 7 bases are shared with TRBD2. CDR1 is MNHNY and CDR2 is SVGAGI in the germline V gene (reference sequence). This CDR3 contains 12 residues. CDR3 bases: TGTGCGATCAGACTAGCCATTGGCGAGCAGTACTTC. This codes for CAIRLAIGEQYF.

This rearrangement joins TRBV11-3 to TRBJ2-3, with a tentative D call TRBD2 (5 bases). CDR1 is SGHNT and CDR2 is YENEEA in the germline V gene. The CDR3 runs 15 residues. Trimming shortened V by 1 base and J by 2 bases, and 10 bases separated the two germline ends. The DNA for the CDR3 is TGTGCCAGCAGCTTAGTCGCGACTAACACAGATACGCAGTATTTT. Translated: CASSLVATNTDTQYF. Using reference TRBV11-3 and TRBJ2-3 for the parts outside the CDR3, the full variable domain is EAGVVQSPRYKIIEKKQPVAFWCNPISGHNTLYWYLQNLGQGPELLIRYENEEAVDDSQLPKDRFSAERLKGVDSTLKIQPAELGDSAVYLCASSLVATNTDTQYFGPGTRLTVL.

The chain has TRBV29-1 and TRBJ2-7; D is unresolved. V was trimmed by 1 base and J by 2 bases, leaving 9 bases between them. Germline V gene data show CDR1 as SQVTM and CDR2 as ANQGSEA. The CDR3 has 13 amino acids. As DNA, the CDR3 is TGCAGCGTTGAAGGTGGCAACACCTACGAGCAGTACTTC. Protein: CSVEGGNTYEQYF.